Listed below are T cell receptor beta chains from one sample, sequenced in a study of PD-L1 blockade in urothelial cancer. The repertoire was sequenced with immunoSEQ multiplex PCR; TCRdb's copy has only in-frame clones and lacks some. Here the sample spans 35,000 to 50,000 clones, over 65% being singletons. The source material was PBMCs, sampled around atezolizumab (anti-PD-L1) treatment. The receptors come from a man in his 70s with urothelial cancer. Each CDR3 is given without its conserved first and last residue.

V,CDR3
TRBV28,ASVSGRVSYEQY
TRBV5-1,ASSSNGALNTEAF
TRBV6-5,ASRRTSGELF
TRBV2,ASSLGQRTGELF
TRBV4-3,ASSQGTGNYRNQPQH
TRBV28,ASRPQLDRGLSEQY
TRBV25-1,ASSSGQVLPHEQY
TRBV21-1,ASSKGEREGLYEQY
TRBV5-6,ASSYSGGLSHEQY
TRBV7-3,ASSSPRTGGTGELF
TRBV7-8,ASRNGQEGYFEGDTQY
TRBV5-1,ASSLWRNQNTEAF
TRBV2,ASSETGWNEQF
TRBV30,AWRGDSLFNEQF
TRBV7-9,ASSPLGAGTDTQY
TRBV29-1,SAGLANPYEQY
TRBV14,ASSQVSGGVTDTQY
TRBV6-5,ASSYDSGDNTGELF
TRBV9,ASSVGQGVETQY
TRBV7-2,ASSLKLAGGSTDTQY
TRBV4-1,ASSQVLDRAAYEQY
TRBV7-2,ASSSSAGGRNEQF
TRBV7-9,ASLWGAVITGELF
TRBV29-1,SVQGGAFRELF
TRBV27,ASSLFSGTLDTQY
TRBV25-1,ASSDTGGPYTDTQY
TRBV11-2,ASNRGRDALETQY
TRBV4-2,ASSQEYLLGQPQH
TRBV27,ASRGTEFNQPQH
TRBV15,ATSREGGFDEQF
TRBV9,ASSVVGGSFDEQY
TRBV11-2,ASTLEASGRGEQF
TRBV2,ASSPGSYLNYGYT
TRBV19,ASSIGPAGEQY
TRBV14,ASSFDSNTEAF
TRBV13,ATGSAGGREQY
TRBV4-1,ASSQGTSINEQF
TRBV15,ATSRDEGSEAF
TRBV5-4,ASILAGNNEQF
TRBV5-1,ASSLWGGVDGYT
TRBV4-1,ASKETGGGKTQY
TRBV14,ASSQWTETYEQY
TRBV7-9,ASSLVGSRNNEQF
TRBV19,ASSQTPRDSSSYNEQF
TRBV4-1,ASSPFTGRGKLNTGELF
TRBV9,ASSVEQGRVYNEQF
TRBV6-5,ASSYSMGSNTGELF
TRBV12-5,ASGLRGGETEAF
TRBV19,ASSTMGQGAVLSHGYT
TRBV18,ASSPNRTTIIIGNQPQH
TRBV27,ASSFGGPLYQPQH
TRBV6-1,ASSDRGTPGNTIY
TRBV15,ATSRDRGGSYNEQF
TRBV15,ATSRRTGQEKLF
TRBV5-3,ARSSIRTGKGNQPQH